This T cell receptor beta chain was retrieved from a study of blood T cell repertoires in COVID-19. Using immunoSEQ multiplex PCR, the repertoire was profiled, and TCRdb retains in-frame clones only, with some absent. This sample carries around 110,000 clones, approximately 83% of them seen once, and the ten largest clones take 0.8% to 1%. Germline CDR1 WSHSY, CDR2 SAAADI. The CDR3 covers 13 residues. Trimming left V 2 bases short and J 1 base short, with 5 bases between. The J gene is TRBJ1-1, the V gene TRBV10-2; D uncertain. The receptor was isolated from a woman aged 70-85 years with acute or convalescent COVID-19. Sequencing used peripheral blood. Written as DNA, the CDR3 is TGCGCCAGCAGTGAGCAAGCGAACACTGAAGCTTTCTTT. This codes for CASSEQANTEAFF.